The rows below give T cell receptor beta chains drawn from one sample of a study of blood T cell repertoires in COVID-19. Sequenced by immunoSEQ multiplex PCR; TCRdb stores in-frame clones only, minus some. The table has approximately 170,000 clones, 85% to 90% seen once. Sequencing input: peripheral blood. The receptors were sampled from a woman aged 55-75 years with COVID-19, enrolled during active disease. Both conserved end residues are part of each CDR3. D genes are given only for firm matches. Clone size is stated in some rows and not others, as once, few, many or a class when expanded.

J gene	clone size	D gene	V gene	CDR3 protein	CDR3 DNA
TRBJ2-7	.	TRBD2	TRBV7-2	CASSPGLAGQGEQYF	TGTGCCAGCAGCCCAGGACTAGCGGGACAGGGGGAGCAGTACTTC
TRBJ1-4	.	TRBD1	TRBV15	CATSRGTGGANEKLFF	TGTGCCACCAGCAGAGGGACAGGGGGAGCTAATGAAAAACTGTTTTTT
TRBJ1-1	.	TRBD1	TRBV28	CASIPSTGAGTEAFF	TGTGCCAGCATCCCAAGTACAGGGGCGGGGACTGAAGCTTTCTTT
TRBJ2-7	.	.	TRBV29-1	CSVQRDPHYEQYF	TGCAGCGTTCAGAGGGATCCTCACTACGAGCAGTACTTC
TRBJ1-6	.	.	TRBV5-6	CASSLVSTGTDPPLHF	TGTGCCAGCAGCTTGGTGTCAACAGGGACCGATCCACCCCTCCACTTT
TRBJ2-5	once	.	TRBV11-3	CASSLAPHGETQYF	TGTGCCAGCAGCTTAGCGCCCCACGGGGAGACCCAGTACTTC
TRBJ2-3	.	.	TRBV28	CASSLYSRGLSTDTQYF	TGTGCCAGCAGTTTATACTCGAGGGGGTTAAGCACAGATACGCAGTATTTT
TRBJ2-7	.	.	TRBV22-1	CPGSPLSEQYF	TGTCCTGGGAGCCCTCTGAGCGAGCAGTACTTC
TRBJ1-2	.	TRBD1	TRBV6-6	CASNRQGGGYTF	TGTGCCAGCAATCGACAGGGTGGTGGCTACACCTTC
TRBJ1-5	few	.	TRBV7-2	CASSLVVDSNQPQHF	TGTGCCAGCAGCTTAGTAGTAGATAGCAATCAGCCCCAGCATTTT
TRBJ2-7	.	.	TRBV7-3	CASSFSAGNYEQYF	TGTGCCAGCAGCTTTTCGGCAGGGAACTACGAGCAGTACTTC
TRBJ1-5	.	TRBD1	TRBV27	CASSLDRDQPQHF	TGTGCCAGCAGCCTTGACAGGGATCAGCCCCAGCATTTT
TRBJ2-7	.	TRBD1	TRBV4-3	CASSQAPGQAIGDHEQYF	TGCGCCAGCAGCCAAGCCCCGGGACAGGCGATCGGGGACCACGAGCAGTACTTC
TRBJ2-5	.	.	TRBV12-5	CASGLGWHPHQTQYF	TGTGCTAGTGGTTTGGGGTGGCACCCCCACCAGACCCAGTACTTC
TRBJ2-7	.	.	TRBV7-2	CASSPGLVYEQYF	TGTGCCAGCAGCCCGGGACTGGTCTACGAGCAGTACTTC
TRBJ2-7	.	TRBD1	TRBV18	CASSRTEQGYEQYF	TGTGCCAGCTCACGAACCGAACAGGGGTACGAGCAGTACTTC
TRBJ2-6	.	.	TRBV19	CASSPRGGMSSGANVLTF	TGTGCCAGTAGTCCCCGGGGAGGAATGAGCTCTGGGGCCAACGTCCTGACTTTC
TRBJ2-7	.	.	TRBV2	CASSEAAPLEQYF	TGTGCCAGCAGTGAAGCGGCCCCTCTCGAGCAGTACTTC
TRBJ2-7	few	.	TRBV2	CASSEGGGGWDEQYF	TGTGCCAGCAGTGAAGGTGGAGGGGGCTGGGACGAGCAGTACTTC
TRBJ2-1	.	TRBD2	TRBV11-2	CASSLIAGGGYNEQFF	TGTGCCAGCAGCTTGATAGCGGGAGGAGGGTACAATGAGCAGTTCTTC
TRBJ2-3	.	.	TRBV5-1	CASSSNTDTQYF	TGCGCCAGCAGCTCTAACACAGATACGCAGTATTTT
TRBJ2-5	.	.	TRBV11-3	CASSPTRRGETQYF	TGTGCCAGCAGCCCGACTAGAAGGGGAGAGACCCAGTACTTC
TRBJ1-3	.	TRBD1	TRBV5-4	CASSLVGGSGNTIYF	TGTGCCAGCAGCTTGGTAGGGGGCAGTGGAAACACCATATATTTT
TRBJ1-6	.	TRBD1	TRBV5-1	CASSFGQGTGSPLHF	TGCGCCAGCAGCTTTGGACAGGGGACGGGGTCACCCCTCCACTTT
TRBJ1-4	.	TRBD1	TRBV11-2	CASSPTGSNEKLFF	TGTGCCAGCAGCCCGACAGGGTCTAATGAAAAACTGTTTTTT
TRBJ1-1	.	TRBD1	TRBV11-2	CASSLTGAGRTEAFF	TGTGCCAGCAGCCTCACAGGGGCGGGACGCACTGAAGCTTTCTTT
TRBJ1-1	.	.	TRBV10-2	CASSESRGGGTEAFF	TGCGCCAGCAGTGAGTCGAGAGGTGGAGGAACTGAAGCTTTCTTT
TRBJ2-4	.	TRBD2	TRBV5-1	CASRQMVSGKGVANIQYF	TGCGCCAGCAGGCAAATGGTCAGCGGGAAAGGTGTAGCAAACATTCAGTACTTC
TRBJ1-1	.	.	TRBV14	CASSHSGFNTEAFF	TGTGCCAGCAGCCATTCGGGTTTTAACACTGAAGCTTTCTTT
TRBJ2-7	.	TRBD2	TRBV2	CAISPMLAGVEQYF	TGTGCCATCTCACCCATGCTAGCGGGAGTTGAGCAGTACTTC
TRBJ2-2	.	TRBD1	TRBV6-2/TRBV6-3	CASSRSFPGQGYTGELFF	TGTGCCAGCAGCCGAAGTTTTCCGGGACAGGGGTACACCGGGGAGCTGTTTTTT
TRBJ2-7	.	TRBD2	TRBV9	CASSPWGGFGSEQYF	TGTGCCAGCAGCCCCTGGGGGGGGTTTGGTTCCGAGCAGTACTTC
TRBJ2-1	.	.	TRBV6-2/TRBV6-3	CASSPFLAGDEQFF	TGTGCCAGCAGTCCCTTTTTGGCCGGGGATGAGCAGTTCTTC
TRBJ1-4	.	.	TRBV19	CASSMGGLNEKLFF	TGTGCCAGTAGTATGGGGGGGCTTAATGAAAAACTGTTTTTT
TRBJ1-2	few	TRBD1	TRBV5-6	CASSLIGQGLYGYTF	TGTGCCAGCAGCTTAATCGGACAGGGGCTCTATGGCTACACCTTC
TRBJ1-2	once	TRBD1	TRBV30	CAWSALNRGGGYTF	TGTGCCTGGAGTGCCCTCAACAGGGGGGGCGGCTACACCTTC
TRBJ2-1	.	.	TRBV24-1	CATSDLAEYNEQFF	TGTGCCACCAGTGATTTGGCGGAGTACAATGAGCAGTTCTTC
TRBJ2-7	.	TRBD1	TRBV5-1	CASSLGFRTGAPEQYF	TGCGCCAGCAGCTTGGGGTTCAGGACAGGGGCACCCGAGCAGTACTTC
TRBJ2-7	.	TRBD2	TRBV30	CAWSWVAGGTYEQYF	TGTGCCTGGAGTTGGGTTGCGGGAGGAACCTACGAGCAGTACTTC
TRBJ2-7	.	.	TRBV6-6	CASSYTYRDEQYF	TGTGCCAGCAGTTACACGTACAGGGACGAGCAGTACTTC